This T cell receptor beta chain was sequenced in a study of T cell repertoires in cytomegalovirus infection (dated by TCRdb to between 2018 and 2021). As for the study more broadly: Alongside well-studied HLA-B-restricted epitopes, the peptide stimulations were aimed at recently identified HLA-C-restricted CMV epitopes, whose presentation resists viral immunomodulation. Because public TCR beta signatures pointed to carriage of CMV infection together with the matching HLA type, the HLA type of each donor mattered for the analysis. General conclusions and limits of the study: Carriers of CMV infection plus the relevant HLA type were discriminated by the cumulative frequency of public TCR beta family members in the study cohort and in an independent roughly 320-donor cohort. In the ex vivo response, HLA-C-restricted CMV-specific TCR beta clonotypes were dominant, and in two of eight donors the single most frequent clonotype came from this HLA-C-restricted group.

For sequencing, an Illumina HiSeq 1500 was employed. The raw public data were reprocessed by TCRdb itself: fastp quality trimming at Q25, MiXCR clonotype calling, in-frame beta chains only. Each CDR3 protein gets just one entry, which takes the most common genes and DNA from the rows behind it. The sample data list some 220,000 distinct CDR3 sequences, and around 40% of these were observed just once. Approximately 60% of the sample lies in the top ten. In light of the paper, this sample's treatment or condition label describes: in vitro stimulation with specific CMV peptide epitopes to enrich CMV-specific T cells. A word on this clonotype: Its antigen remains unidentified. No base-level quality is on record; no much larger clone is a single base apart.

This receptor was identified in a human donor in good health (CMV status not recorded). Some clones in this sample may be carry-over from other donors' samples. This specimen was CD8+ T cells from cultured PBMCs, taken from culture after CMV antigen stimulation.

The CDR3 region reads CASGLGTTAYEQYF. The nucleotide sequence is given as TGTGCTAGTGGTTTGGGGACAACTGCCTACGAGCAGTACTTC. This chain joins TRBV12-5 to TRBJ2-7, and TRBD1 may be the D gene, going by 5 matching bases. At the junction V is shortened by 1 base and J by 2 bases, with 9 bases in between. From its cysteine to its phenylalanine, the CDR3 spans 14 amino acids. The sequence is cut down to CDR3 DNA, 42 bases in frame from base 1. Sequences LGHNT (CDR1) and FRNRAP (CDR2) are obtained from the germline V gene.